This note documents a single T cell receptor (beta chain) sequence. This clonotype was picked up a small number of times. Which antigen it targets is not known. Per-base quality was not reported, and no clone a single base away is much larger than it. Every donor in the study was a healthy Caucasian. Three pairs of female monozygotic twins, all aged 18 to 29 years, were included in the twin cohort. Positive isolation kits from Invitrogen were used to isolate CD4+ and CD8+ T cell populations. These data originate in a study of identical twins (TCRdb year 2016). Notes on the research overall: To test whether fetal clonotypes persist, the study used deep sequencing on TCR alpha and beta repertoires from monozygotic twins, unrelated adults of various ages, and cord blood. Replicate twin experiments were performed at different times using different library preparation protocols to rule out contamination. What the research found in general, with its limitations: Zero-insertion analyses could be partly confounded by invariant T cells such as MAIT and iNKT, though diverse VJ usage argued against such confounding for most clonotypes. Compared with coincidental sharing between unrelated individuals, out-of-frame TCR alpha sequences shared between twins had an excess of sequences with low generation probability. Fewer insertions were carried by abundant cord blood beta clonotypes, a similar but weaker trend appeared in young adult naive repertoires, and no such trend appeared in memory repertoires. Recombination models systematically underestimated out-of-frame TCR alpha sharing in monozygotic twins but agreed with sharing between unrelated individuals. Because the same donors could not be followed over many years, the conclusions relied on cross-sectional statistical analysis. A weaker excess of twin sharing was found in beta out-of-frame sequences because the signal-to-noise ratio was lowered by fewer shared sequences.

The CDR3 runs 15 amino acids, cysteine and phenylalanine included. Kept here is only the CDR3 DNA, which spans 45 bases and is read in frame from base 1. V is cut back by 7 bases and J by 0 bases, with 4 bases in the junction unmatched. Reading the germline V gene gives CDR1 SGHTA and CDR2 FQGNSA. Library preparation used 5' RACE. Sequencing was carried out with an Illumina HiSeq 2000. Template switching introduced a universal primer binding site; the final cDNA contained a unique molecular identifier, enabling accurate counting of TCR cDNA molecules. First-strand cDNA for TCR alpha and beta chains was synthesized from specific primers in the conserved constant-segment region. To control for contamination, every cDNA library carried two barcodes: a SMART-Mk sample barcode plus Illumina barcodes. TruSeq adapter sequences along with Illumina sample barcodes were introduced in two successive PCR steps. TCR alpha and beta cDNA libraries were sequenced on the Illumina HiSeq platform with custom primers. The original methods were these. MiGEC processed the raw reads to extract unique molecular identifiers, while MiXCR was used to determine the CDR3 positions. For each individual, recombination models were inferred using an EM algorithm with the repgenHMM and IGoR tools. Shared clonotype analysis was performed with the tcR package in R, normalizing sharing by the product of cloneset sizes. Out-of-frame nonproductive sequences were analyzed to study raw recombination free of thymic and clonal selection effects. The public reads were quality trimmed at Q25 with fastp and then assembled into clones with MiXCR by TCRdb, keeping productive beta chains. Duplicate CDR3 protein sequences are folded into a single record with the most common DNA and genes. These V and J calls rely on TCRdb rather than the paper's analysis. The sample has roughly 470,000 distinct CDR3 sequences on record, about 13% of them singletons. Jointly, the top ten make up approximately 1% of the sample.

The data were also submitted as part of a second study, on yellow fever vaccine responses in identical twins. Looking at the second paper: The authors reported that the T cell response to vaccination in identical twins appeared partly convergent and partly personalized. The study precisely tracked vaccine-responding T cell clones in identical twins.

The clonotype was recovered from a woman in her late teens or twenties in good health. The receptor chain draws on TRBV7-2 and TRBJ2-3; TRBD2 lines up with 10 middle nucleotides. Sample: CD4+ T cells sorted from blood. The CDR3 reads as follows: CASTRTSGSTDTQYF. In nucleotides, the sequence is TGTGCCAGCACCCGGACTAGCGGAAGCACAGATACGCAGTATTTT.